Included here is one TCR beta chain sequence, with context. Sequenced by immunoSEQ multiplex PCR; TCRdb stores in-frame clones only, minus some. This table has around 100,000 clones, roughly 85% appearing once. The sample belongs to a study of blood T cell repertoires in COVID-19. This CDR3 is 15 amino acids long. Germline CDR1 SEHNR, CDR2 FQNEAQ (reference sequence). V lost 5 bases and J lost 6, with 18 bases in between. This chain joins TRBV7-9 and TRBJ2-3, with a weak D call TRBD1 (5 bases). The sequence was obtained from a man aged 40-49 years with acute or convalescent COVID-19. The sample consisted of peripheral blood. The CDR3 is CASSLGHYTADTQYF. The CDR3 coding sequence is TGTGCCAGCAGCCTCGGACACTATACTGCGGATACGCAGTATTTT.